This T cell receptor beta chain was captured by sequencing in a study of a mutant IDH1 vaccine in newly diagnosed glioma. Looking at the study overall: In weeks 1, 3, 5, 7, 11, 15, 19 and 23, patients were vaccinated. Treated patients, 62.5% male and roughly 40% female, averaged roughly 40 years of age. Whole-study findings and limits: Pseudoprogression seemingly bore no relation to changes in top peripheral T cell clonotypes.

This clone has just a few counts. The antigen is undetermined. Time point here: week 23, last vaccination. All doses held 300 ug of mutant IDH1 20-mer peptide, with topical imiquimod. The donors had new WHO grade 3 or 4 astrocytomas; these were IDH1-mutant and ATRX-lost. The data were produced by immunoSEQ multiplex PCR, yet TCRdb's version contains in-frame clones alone and is incomplete. Altogether about 44,000 clones are present, approximately 90% being singletons, with the ten largest covering approximately 4.1%. Germline V gene sequence: CDR1 MGHRA, CDR2 YSYEKL. V dropped 5 bases and J dropped 2; count of bases not matched to a gene: 7. This CDR3 contains 18 residues.

The sequence came from a man aged 50-60 years with glioma. The chain is built from TRBV4-1 and TRBJ2-2; 14 nucleotides match TRBD2. The sample was PBMCs, taken from a glioma patient whose treatment included an IDH1 peptide vaccine. CDR3 nucleotide sequence: TGCGCCAGCAGCTTACGGACTAGCGGGGGGTTTAACACCGGGGAGCTGTTTTTT. Its translation is CASSLRTSGGFNTGELFF.